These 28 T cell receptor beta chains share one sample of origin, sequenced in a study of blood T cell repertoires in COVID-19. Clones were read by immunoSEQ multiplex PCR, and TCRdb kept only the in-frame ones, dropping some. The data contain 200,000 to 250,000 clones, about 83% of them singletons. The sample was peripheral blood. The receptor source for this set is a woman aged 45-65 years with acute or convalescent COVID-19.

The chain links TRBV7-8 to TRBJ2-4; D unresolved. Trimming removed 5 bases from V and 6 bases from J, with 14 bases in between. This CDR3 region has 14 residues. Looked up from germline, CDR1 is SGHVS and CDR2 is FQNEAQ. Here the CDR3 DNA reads TGTGCCAGCAGCCCAATTGGGCAGAGAAACATTCAGTACTTC. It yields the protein CASSPIGQRNIQYF.

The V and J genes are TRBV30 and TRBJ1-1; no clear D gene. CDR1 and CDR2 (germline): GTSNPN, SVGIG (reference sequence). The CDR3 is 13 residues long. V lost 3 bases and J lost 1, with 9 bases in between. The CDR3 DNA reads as TGTGCCTGGAGAGACCGGGGGAACACTGAAGCTTTCTTT. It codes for CAWRDRGNTEAFF. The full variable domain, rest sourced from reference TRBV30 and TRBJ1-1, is SQTIHQWPATLVQPVGSPLSLECTVEGTSNPNLYWYRQAAGRGLQLLFYSVGIGQISSEVPQNLSASRPQDRQFILSSKKLLLSDSGFYLCAWRDRGNTEAFFGQGTRLTVV.

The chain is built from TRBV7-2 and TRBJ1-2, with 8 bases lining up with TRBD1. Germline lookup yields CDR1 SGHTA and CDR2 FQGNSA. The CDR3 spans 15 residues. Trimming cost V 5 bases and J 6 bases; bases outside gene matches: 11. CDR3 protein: CASSPRGRGLDGYTF. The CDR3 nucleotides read TGTGCCAGCAGCCCCCGGGGCAGGGGGCTTGATGGCTACACCTTC.

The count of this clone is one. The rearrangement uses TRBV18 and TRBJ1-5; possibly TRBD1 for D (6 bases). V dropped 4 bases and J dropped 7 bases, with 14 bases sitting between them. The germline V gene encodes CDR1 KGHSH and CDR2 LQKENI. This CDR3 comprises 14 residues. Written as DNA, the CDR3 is TGTGCCAGCTCACTCCAGGGGTGGGCACAGCCCCAGCATTTT. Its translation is CASSLQGWAQPQHF.

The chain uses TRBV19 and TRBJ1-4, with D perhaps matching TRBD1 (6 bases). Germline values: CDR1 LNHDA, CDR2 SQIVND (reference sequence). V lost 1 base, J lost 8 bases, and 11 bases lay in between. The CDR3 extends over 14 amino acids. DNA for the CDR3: TGTGCCAGTAGTATAGTACAGGGATACGAAAAACTGTTTTTT. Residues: CASSIVQGYEKLFF.

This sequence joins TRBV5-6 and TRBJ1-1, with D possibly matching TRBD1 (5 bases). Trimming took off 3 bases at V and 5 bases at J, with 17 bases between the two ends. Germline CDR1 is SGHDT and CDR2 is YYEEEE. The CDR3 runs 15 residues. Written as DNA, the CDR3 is TGTGCCAGCAGCTCCTCCTACAGGTCCCTAACTGAAGCTTTCTTT. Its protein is CASSSSYRSLTEAFF.

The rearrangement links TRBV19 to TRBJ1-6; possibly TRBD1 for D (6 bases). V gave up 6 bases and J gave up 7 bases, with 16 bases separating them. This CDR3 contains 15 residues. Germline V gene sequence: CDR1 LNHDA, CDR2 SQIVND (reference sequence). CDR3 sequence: CASSVKTGSNSPLHF. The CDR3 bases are TGTGCCAGTAGCGTAAAAACAGGGTCAAATTCACCCCTCCACTTT.

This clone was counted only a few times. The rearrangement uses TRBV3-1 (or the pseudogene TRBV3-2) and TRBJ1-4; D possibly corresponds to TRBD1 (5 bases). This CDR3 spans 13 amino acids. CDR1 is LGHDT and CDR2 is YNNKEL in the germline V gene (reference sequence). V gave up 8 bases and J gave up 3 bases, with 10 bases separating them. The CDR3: CASAGSANEKLFF. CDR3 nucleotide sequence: TGTGCCAGCGCAGGGTCCGCTAATGAAAAACTGTTTTTT.

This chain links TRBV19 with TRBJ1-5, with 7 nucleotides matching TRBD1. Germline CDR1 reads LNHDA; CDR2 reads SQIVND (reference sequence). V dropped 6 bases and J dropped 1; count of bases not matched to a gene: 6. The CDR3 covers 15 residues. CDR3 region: CASSRAGQSNQPQHF. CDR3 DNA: TGTGCCAGTAGCAGGGCGGGACAGAGCAATCAGCCCCAGCATTTT.

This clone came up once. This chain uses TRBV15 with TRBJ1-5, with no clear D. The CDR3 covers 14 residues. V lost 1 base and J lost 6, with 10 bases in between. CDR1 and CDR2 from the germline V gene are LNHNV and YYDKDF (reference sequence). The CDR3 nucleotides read TGTGCCACCAGCAGAGTTCAGGATTCTCAGCCCCAGCATTTT. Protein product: CATSRVQDSQPQHF.

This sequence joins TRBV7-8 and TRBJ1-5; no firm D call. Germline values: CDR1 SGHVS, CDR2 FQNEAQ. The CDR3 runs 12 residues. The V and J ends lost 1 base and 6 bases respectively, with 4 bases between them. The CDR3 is CASSLGGQPQHF. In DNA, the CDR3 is TGTGCCAGCAGCTTAGGAGGTCAGCCCCAGCATTTT. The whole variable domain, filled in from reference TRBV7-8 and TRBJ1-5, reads GAGVSQSPRYKVAKRGQDVALRCDPISGHVSLFWYQQALGQGPEFLTYFQNEAQLDKSGLPSDRFFAERPEGSVSTLKIQRTQQEDSAVYLCASSLGGQPQHFGDGTRLSIL.

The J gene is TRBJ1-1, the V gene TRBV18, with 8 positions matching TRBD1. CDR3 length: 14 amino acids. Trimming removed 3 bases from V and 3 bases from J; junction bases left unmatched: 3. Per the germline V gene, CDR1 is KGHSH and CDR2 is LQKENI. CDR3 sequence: CASSPRGLDTEAFF. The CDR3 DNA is TGTGCCAGCTCACCCAGGGGGCTGGACACTGAAGCTTTCTTT. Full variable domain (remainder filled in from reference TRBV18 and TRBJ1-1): NAGVMQNPRHLVRRRGQEARLRCSPMKGHSHVYWYRQLPEEGLKFMVYLQKENIIDESGMPKERFSAEFPKEGPSILRIQQVVRGDSAAYFCASSPRGLDTEAFFGQGTRLTVV.

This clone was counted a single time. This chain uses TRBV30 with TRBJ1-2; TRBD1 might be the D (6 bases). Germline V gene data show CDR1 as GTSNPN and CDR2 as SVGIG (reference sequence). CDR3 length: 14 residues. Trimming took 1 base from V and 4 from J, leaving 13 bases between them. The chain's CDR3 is CAWSATGEIYGYTF. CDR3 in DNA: TGTGCCTGGAGTGCGACAGGAGAAATCTATGGCTACACCTTC.

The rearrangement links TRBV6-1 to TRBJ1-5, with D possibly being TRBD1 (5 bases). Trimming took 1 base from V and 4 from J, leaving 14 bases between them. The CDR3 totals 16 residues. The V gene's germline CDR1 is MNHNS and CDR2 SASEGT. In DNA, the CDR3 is TGTGCCAGCAGTGAAGGGGGCGCAAGGACAAATCAGCCCCAGCATTTT. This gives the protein CASSEGGARTNQPQHF.

The CDR3 spells CASSLDWTGGTEAFF. CDR3 DNA: TGTGCCAGCAGTTTGGATTGGACAGGGGGGACTGAAGCTTTCTTT. The chain is built from TRBV6-5 and TRBJ1-1; 10 bases are a match to TRBD1. This CDR3 is built from 15 residues. V gave up 4 bases and J gave up 5 bases; unmatched junction bases: 7. The germline CDR1 and CDR2 sequences are MNHEY and SVGAGI.

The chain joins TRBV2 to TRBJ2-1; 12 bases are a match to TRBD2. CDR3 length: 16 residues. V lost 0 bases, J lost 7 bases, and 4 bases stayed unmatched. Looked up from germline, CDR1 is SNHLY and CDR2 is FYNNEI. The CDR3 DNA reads TGTGCCAGCAGTGAAGCTAGACTAGCGGGAGCAAATGAGCAGTTCTTC. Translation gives CASSEARLAGANEQFF.

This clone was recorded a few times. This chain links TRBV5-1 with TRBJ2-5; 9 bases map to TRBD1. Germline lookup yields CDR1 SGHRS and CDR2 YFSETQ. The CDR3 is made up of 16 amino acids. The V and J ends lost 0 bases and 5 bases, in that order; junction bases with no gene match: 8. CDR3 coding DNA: TGCGCCAGCAGCTTGGGGGAACAGGGGGCGCGGGAGACCCAGTACTTC. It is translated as CASSLGEQGARETQYF.

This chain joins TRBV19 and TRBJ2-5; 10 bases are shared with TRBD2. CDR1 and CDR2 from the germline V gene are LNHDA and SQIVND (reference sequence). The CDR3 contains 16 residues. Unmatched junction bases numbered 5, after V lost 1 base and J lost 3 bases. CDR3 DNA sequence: TGTGCCAGTAGTATAGTTGTCGGACTAGCGGAAGAGACCCAGTACTTC. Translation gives CASSIVVGLAEETQYF.

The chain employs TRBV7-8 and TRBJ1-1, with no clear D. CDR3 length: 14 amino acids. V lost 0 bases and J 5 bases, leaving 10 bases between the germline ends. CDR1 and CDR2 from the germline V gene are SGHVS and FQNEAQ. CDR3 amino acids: CASSLAAQRTEAFF. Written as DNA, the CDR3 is TGTGCCAGCAGCTTAGCGGCACAGCGGACTGAAGCTTTCTTT.

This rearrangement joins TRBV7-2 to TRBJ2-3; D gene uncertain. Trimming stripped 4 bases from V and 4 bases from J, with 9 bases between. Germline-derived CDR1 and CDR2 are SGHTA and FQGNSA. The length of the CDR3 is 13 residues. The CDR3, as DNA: TGTGCCAGCAGCTCTATTGTCGCAGATACGCAGTATTTT. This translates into CASSSIVADTQYF.

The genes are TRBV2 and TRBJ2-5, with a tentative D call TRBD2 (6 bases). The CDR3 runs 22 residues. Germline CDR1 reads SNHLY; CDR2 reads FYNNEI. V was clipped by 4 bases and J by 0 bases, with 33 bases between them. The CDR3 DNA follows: TGTGCCAGCAGTGGGAGGGCCCTCGGTACCCTCGACGAGCTGGTGTACCAAGAGACCCAGTACTTC. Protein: CASSGRALGTLDELVYQETQYF.

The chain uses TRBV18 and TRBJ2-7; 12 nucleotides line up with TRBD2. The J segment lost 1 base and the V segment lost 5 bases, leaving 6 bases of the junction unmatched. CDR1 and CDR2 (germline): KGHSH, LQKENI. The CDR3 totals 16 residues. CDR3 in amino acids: CASSAQTSGGSYEQYF. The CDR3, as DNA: TGTGCCAGCTCAGCGCAGACTAGCGGGGGTTCCTACGAGCAGTACTTC.

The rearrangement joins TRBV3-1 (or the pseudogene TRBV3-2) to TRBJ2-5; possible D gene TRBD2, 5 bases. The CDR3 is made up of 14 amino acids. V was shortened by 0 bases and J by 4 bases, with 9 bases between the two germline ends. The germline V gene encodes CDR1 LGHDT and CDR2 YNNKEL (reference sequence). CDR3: CASSQDRRGETQYF. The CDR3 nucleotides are TGTGCCAGCAGCCAAGATCGACGGGGAGAGACCCAGTACTTC.

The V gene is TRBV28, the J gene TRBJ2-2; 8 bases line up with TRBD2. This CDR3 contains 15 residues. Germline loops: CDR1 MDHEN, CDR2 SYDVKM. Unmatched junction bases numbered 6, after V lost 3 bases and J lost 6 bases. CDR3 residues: CASSFIGGRSGELFF. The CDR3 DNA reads TGTGCCAGCAGTTTTATTGGCGGGAGGTCCGGGGAGCTGTTTTTT.

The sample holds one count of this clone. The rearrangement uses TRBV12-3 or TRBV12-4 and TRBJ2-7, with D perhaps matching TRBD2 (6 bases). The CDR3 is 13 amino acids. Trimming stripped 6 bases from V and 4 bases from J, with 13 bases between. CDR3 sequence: CASSNLGGYEQYF. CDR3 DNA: TGTGCCAGCAGCAACCTTGGAGGGTACGAGCAGTACTTC.

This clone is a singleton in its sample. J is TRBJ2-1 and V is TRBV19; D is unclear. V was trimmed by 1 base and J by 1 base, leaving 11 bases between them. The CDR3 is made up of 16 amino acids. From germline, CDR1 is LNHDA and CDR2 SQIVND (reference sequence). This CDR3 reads CASSIGRQHSYNEQFF. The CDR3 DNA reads TGTGCCAGTAGTATAGGTAGACAACATTCCTACAATGAGCAGTTCTTC.

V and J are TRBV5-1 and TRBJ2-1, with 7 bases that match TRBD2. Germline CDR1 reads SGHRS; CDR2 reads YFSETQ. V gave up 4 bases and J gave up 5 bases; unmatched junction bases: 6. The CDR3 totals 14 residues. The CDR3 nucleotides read TGCGCCAGCAGCCGCACAGCGGGAAACAATGAGCAGTTCTTC. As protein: CASSRTAGNNEQFF.

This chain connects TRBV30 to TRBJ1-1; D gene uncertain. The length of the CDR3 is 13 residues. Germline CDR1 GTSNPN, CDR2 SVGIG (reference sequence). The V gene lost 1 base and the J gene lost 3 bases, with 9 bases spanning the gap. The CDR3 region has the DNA TGTGCCTGGAGTGCAGAGGGATACACTGAAGCTTTCTTT. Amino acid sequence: CAWSAEGYTEAFF.